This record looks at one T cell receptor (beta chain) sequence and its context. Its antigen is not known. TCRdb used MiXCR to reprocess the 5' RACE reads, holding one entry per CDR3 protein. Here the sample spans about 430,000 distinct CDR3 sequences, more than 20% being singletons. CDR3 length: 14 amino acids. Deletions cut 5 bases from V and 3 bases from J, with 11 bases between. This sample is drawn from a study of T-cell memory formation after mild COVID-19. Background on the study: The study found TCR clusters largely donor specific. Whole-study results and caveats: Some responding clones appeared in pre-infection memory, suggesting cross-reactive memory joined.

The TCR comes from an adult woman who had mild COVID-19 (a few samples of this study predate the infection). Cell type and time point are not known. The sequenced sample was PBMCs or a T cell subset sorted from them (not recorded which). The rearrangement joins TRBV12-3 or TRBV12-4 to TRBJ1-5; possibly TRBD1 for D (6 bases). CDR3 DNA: TGTGCCAGCAGTGTCCGGGACAACAATCAGCCCCAGCATTTT. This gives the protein CASSVRDNNQPQHF.